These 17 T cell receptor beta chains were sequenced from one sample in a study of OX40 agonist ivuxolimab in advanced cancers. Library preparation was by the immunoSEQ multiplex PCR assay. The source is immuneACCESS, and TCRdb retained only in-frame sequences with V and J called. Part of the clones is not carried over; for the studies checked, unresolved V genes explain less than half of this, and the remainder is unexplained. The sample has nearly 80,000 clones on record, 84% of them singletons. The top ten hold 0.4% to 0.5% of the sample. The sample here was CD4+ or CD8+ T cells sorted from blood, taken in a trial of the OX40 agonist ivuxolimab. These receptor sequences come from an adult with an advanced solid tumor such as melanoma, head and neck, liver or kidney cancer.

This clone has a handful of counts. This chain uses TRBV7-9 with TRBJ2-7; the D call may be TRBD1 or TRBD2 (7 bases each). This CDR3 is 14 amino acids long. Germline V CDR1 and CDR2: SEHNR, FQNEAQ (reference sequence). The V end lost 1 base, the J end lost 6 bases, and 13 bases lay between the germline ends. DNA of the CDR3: TGTGCCAGCAGCTTAGTGCGCAGGGGGGGCGAGCAGTACTTC. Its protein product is CASSLVRRGGEQYF.

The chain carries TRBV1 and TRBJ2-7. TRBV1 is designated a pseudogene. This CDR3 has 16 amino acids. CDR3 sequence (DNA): TGCACCAGCAGCCAAGCCAGACCCAGCTGTATCTCCGAGCAGTACTTC. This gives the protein CTSSQARPSCISEQYF.

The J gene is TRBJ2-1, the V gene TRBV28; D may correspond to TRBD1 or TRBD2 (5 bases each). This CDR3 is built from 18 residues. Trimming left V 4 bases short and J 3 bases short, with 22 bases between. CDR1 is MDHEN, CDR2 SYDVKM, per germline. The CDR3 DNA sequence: TGTGCCAGCAGTTCTTCCTCCACCGGGACCTACGGCTACAATGAGCAGTTCTTC. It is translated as CASSSSSTGTYGYNEQFF. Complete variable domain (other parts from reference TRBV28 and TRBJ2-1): DVKVTQSSRYLVKRTGEKVFLECVQDMDHENMFWYRQDPGLGLRLIYFSYDVKMKEKGDIPEGYSVSREKKERFSLILESASTNQTSMYLCASSSSSTGTYGYNEQFFGPGTRLTVL.

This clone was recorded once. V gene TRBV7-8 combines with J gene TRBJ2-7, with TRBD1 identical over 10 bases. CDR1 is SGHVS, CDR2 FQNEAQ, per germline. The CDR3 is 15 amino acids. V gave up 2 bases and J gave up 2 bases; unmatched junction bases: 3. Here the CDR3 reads CASSLRTGGTYEQYF. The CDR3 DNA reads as TGTGCCAGCAGCTTAAGGACAGGGGGGACCTACGAGCAGTACTTC.

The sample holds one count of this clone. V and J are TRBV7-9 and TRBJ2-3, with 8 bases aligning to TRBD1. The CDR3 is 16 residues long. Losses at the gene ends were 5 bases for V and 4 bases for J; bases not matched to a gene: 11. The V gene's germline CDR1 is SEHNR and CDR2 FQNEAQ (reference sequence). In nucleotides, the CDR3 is TGTGCCAGCAGCCCGCCCCACGACAGGGGAGCAGATACGCAGTATTTT. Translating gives CASSPPHDRGADTQYF.

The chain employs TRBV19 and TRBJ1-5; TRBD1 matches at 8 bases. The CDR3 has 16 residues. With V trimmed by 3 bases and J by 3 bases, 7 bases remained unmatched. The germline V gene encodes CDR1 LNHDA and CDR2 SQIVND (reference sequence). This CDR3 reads CASSMLGQGPNQPQHF. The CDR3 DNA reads TGTGCCAGTAGTATGTTAGGACAGGGCCCCAATCAGCCCCAGCATTTT.

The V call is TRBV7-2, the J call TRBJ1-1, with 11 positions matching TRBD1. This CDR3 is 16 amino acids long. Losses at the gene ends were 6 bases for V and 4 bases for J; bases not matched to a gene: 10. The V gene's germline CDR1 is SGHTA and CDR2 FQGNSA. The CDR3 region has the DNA TGTGCCAGCAGTCCAGGCCTCGGACAGGGGGCCACTGAAGCTTTCTTT. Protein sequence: CASSPGLGQGATEAFF.

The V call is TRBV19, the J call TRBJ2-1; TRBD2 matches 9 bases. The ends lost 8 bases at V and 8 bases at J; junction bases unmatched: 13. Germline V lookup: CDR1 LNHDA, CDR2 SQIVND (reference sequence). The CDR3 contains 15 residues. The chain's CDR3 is CASSPAGGRKDEQFF. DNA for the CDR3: TGTGCCAGTTCCCCAGCGGGGGGCCGTAAGGATGAGCAGTTCTTC.

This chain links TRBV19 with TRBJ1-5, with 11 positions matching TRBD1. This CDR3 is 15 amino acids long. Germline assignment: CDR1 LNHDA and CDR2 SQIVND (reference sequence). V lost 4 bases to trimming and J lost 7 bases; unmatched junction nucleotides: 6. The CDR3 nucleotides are TGTGCCAGTAGTACGGACAGGGGGCCTGCGCAGCCCCAGCATTTT. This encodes CASSTDRGPAQPQHF.

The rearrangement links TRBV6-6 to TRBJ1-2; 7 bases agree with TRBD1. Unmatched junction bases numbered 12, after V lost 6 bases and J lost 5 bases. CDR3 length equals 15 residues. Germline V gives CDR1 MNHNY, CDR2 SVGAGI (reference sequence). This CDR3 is CASRATGVGRYGYTF. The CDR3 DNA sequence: TGTGCCAGCAGAGCTACAGGGGTAGGGAGGTATGGCTACACCTTC.

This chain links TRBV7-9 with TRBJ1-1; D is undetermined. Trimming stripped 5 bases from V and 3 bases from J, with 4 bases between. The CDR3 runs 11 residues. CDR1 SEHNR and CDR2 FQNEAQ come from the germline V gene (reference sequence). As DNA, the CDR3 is TGTGCCAGCAGCCTAGACACTGAAGCTTTCTTT. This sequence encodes CASSLDTEAFF.

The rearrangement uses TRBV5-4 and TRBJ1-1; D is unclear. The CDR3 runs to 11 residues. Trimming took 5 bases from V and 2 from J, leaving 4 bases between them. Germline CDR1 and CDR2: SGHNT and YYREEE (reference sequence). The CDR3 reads CASSSNTEAFF. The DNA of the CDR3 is TGTGCCAGCAGTAGCAACACTGAAGCTTTCTTT. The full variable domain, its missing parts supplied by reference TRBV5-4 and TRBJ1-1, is ETGVTQSPTHLIKTRGQQVTLRCSSQSGHNTVSWYQQALGQGPQFIFQYYREEENGRGNFPPRFSGLQFPNYSSELNVNALELDDSALYLCASSSNTEAFFGQGTRLTVV.

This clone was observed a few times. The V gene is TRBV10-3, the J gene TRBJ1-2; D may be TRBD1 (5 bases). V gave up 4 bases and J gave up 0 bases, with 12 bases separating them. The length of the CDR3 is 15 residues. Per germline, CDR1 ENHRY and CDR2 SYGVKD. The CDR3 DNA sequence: TGTGCCATCAGTGTACAGGAGCCTACTAACTATGGCTACACCTTC. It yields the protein CAISVQEPTNYGYTF.

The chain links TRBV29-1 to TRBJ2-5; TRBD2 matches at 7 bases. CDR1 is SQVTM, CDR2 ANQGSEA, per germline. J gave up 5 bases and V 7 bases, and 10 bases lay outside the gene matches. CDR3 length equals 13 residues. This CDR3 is CSARRGVTETQYF. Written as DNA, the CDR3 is TGCAGCGCCCGCCGGGGGGTCACGGAGACCCAGTACTTC.

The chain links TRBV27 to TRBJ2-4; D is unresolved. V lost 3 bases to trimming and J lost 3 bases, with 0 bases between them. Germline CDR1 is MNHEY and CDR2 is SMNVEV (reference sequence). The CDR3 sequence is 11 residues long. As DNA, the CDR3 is TGTGCCAGCAGTTTCAAAAACATTCAGTACTTC. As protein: CASSFKNIQYF.

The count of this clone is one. CDR3 sequence reads: CASSLSASVNSYEQYF. The CDR3 DNA reads as TGTGCCAGCAGCTTAAGTGCTAGCGTTAACTCCTACGAGCAGTACTTC. The gene calls are TRBV7-2 and TRBJ2-7, with D possibly TRBD2 on 6 matching bases. The CDR3 runs to 16 residues. Per germline, CDR1 SGHTA and CDR2 FQGNSA. The ends were cut back, 2 bases at V and 0 bases at J, with 14 bases in the middle.

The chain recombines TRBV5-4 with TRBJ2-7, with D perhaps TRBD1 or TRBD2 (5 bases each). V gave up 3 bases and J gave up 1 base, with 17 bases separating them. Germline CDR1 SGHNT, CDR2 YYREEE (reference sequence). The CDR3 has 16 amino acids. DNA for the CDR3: TGTGCCAGCAGCTCCCAAAAGCCGGGACGGTCCTACGAGCAGTACTTC. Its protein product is CASSSQKPGRSYEQYF.